The 10 T cell receptor beta chains presented below share a single source sample, sequenced in a study of spatial heterogeneity in lung cancer. General study results and limits: Mutation tallies in tumors tracked expanded intratumoral alpha and beta TCR counts.

MiXCR, applied by TCRdb to the 5' RACE reads, yields one record per CDR3 protein. Among about 30,000 distinct CDR3 sequences listed, 7% to 7.5% were seen once. No antigens are known for them. Time point described: sample taken at primary tumor resection. Sequences were derived from lung tumor tissue, sampled at surgery. These receptors were collected from a male donor with early-stage non-small cell lung cancer.

In its sample, this clonotype was seen a few times. This chain links TRBV7-2 with TRBJ2-3; maybe TRBD2 (5 bases). Germline lookup yields CDR1 SGHTA and CDR2 FQGNSA. V gave up 2 bases and J gave up 7 bases, with 19 bases separating them. The CDR3 has 16 amino acids. The CDR3 sequence is CASSLLDSTSQNTQYF. CDR3 DNA sequence: TGTGCCAGCAGCTTATTGGACTCGACTTCGCAGAATACGCAGTATTTT.

This clonotype was counted ten times or more. This CDR3 is CSASSRGRLSYEQYF. In nucleotides, the CDR3 is TGCAGTGCTAGCTCGCGGGGGCGCTTATCCTACGAGCAGTACTTC. This chain connects TRBV20-1 to TRBJ2-7, with a tentative D call TRBD2 (7 bases). The V gene lost 3 bases and the J gene lost 1 base, with 16 bases spanning the gap. The CDR3 spans 15 residues. Per germline, CDR1 DFQATT and CDR2 SNEGSKA (reference sequence).

This clonotype was detected ten times or more. V gene TRBV20-1 combines with J gene TRBJ2-7, with 9 bases matching TRBD1. The CDR3 runs to 17 residues. Germline V gene lookup returns CDR1 DFQATT and CDR2 SNEGSKA (reference sequence). Germline trimming cut 3 bases from V and 0 bases from J; bases unmatched to any gene: 12. The CDR3 DNA follows: TGCAGTGCTAGTTGGTCAGGTGGGACAGGGAACTCCTACGAGCAGTACTTC. Translating it yields CSASWSGGTGNSYEQYF.

This sequence joins TRBV6-5 and TRBJ1-3; D is perhaps TRBD1 (6 bases). From germline, CDR1 is MNHEY and CDR2 SVGAGI. The V gene lost 6 bases and the J gene lost 0 bases, with 12 bases spanning the gap. This CDR3 is built from 15 residues. Here the CDR3 reads CASSPDRFSGNTIYF. CDR3 bases: TGTGCCAGCAGCCCGGACAGATTCTCTGGAAACACCATATATTTT.

There are a few counts of this clonotype. The chain joins TRBV28 to TRBJ2-1, with 9 bases lining up with TRBD2. The germline V gene encodes CDR1 MDHEN and CDR2 SYDVKM. The CDR3 is 15 amino acids. V dropped 4 bases and J dropped 9; count of bases not matched to a gene: 10. The CDR3 DNA sequence: TGTGCCAGCAGTTCCCCCAGCGGGGGGCAAAGTGAGCAGTTCTTC. It yields the protein CASSSPSGGQSEQFF.

Many counts were recorded for this clonotype. The rearrangement joins TRBV5-1 to TRBJ2-1, with D uncertain. Deletions cut 4 bases from V and 5 bases from J, with 13 bases between. CDR3 length: 14 residues. Germline V gives CDR1 SGHRS, CDR2 YFSETQ. Here the CDR3 DNA reads TGCGCCAGCAGCCCCGGTACAGTGAACAATGAGCAGTTCTTC. Translation: CASSPGTVNNEQFF.

The chain links TRBV7-6 to TRBJ2-1; 14 positions agree with TRBD2. The CDR3 runs 16 residues. V gave up 3 bases and J gave up 9 bases; unmatched junction bases: 7. Germline CDR1 SGHVS, CDR2 FNYEAQ. The CDR3 protein is CASSLTSGGEGIEQFF. The CDR3 DNA reads as TGTGCCAGCAGCTTGACTAGCGGGGGGGAAGGGATTGAGCAGTTCTTC.

The J gene is TRBJ1-1, the V gene TRBV10-3, with 11 bases lining up with TRBD1. CDR3 length: 13 residues. V shed 11 bases and J 5 bases; nucleotides not matched to a gene: 7. Germline CDR1 is ENHRY and CDR2 is SYGVKD. The CDR3 loop reads CAVVGQGGTEAFF. CDR3 nucleotide sequence: TGTGCCGTAGTGGGACAGGGGGGGACTGAAGCTTTCTTT.

This clonotype was seen at least ten times. CDR3 protein: CASRGYTGELFF. The CDR3 bases are TGTGCCAGCAGAGGGTACACCGGGGAGCTGTTTTTT. The chain couples TRBV4-2 to TRBJ2-2; D is unresolved. The germline gives CDR1 LGHNA, CDR2 YNFKEQ. V lost 6 bases and J 3 bases, leaving 5 bases between the germline ends. The CDR3 has 12 residues.

This clonotype was counted ten times or more. This chain uses TRBV6-5 with TRBJ1-3; maybe TRBD1 (5 bases). The length of the CDR3 is 17 residues. V lost 0 bases, J lost 0 bases, and 12 bases lay in between. The germline gives CDR1 MNHEY, CDR2 SVGAGI. CDR3 sequence: CASSYSSRGYSGNTIYF. The CDR3 nucleotides read TGTGCCAGCAGTTACTCGTCGCGGGGCTACTCTGGAAACACCATATATTTT.